The source of this TCR beta chain is a study of shared clonotypes between healthy human individuals. Study-wide points: Naive subsets typically showed greater estimated richness than memory subsets.

In the case of this clone: What it recognizes is unknown. Other DNA variants within this sample encode the same CDR3.

Naive CD45RA+ and memory CD45RA-negative subsets were split from CD4+ cells. Libraries were prepared by immunoSEQ multiplex PCR; TCRdb keeps only in-frame clonotypes and omits some of them. The sample contains millions of clones, roughly 94% of which appear only once. This receptor was obtained from a man younger than 30 in good health. The specimen sequenced was naive CD4+ T cells sorted from blood. Subset given: CD45RA+ positively selected.

CDR3 sequence: CASSLGYEQYF. The CDR3 DNA sequence: TGTGCCAGCAGCCTCGGGTACGAGCAGTACTTC. This sequence joins TRBV5-6 and TRBJ2-7; unclear D gene. The germline V gene encodes CDR1 SGHDT and CDR2 YYEEEE. V was trimmed by 4 bases and J by 4 bases, leaving 6 bases between them. CDR3 length equals 11 residues.